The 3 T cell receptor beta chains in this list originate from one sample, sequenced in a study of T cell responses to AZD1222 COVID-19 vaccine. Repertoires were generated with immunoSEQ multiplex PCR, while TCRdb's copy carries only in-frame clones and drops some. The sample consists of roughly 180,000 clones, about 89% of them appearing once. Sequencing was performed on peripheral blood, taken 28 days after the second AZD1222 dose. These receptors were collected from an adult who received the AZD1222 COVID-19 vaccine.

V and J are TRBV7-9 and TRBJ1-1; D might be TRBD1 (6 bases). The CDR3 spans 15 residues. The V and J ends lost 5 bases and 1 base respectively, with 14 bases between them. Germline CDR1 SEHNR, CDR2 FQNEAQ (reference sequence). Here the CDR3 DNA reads TGTGCCAGCAGCCTCCAGGGGACACAGAACACTGAAGCTTTCTTT. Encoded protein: CASSLQGTQNTEAFF. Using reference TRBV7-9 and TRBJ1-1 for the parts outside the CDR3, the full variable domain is DTGVSQNPRHKITKRGQNVTFRCDPISEHNRLYWYRQTLGQGPEFLTYFQNEAQLEKSRLLSDRFSAERPKGSFSTLEIQRTEQGDSAMYLCASSLQGTQNTEAFFGQGTRLTVV.

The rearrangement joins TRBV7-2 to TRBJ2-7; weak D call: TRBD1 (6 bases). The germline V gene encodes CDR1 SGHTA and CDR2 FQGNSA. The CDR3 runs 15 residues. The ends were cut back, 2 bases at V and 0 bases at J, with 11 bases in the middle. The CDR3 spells CASSLIQGSSYEQYF. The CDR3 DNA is TGTGCCAGCAGCTTAATCCAGGGGAGCTCCTACGAGCAGTACTTC.

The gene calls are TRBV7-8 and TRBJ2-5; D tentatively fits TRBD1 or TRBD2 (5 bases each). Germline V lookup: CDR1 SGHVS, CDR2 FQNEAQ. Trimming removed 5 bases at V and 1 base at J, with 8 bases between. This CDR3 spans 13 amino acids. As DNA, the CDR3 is TGTGCCAGCAGCCGGGGACCCCAAGAGACCCAGTACTTC. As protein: CASSRGPQETQYF.